In this sample, the clone carrying this T cell receptor (beta chain) turned up many times. From genomic DNA, two-round multiplex PCR was used to amplify TCR beta CDR3. Used in first-round PCR were primers specific to each TRBV and TRBJ gene. TCRdb re-derived calls from the multiplex PCR reads in MiXCR, one entry per CDR3 protein. The table shows 25,000 to 30,000 distinct CDR3 sequences, with about a third occurring only once. Trimming shortened V by 2 bases and J by 3 bases, and 14 bases separated the two germline ends. Germline V gene data show CDR1 as MDHEN and CDR2 as SYDVKM. This CDR3 is 16 amino acids long. The sample belongs to a study of prognosis after radiotherapy for stage I lung cancer.

The chain carries TRBV28 and TRBJ1-5; D not resolved. The TCR originated in a donor over 45 with non-small cell lung cancer. The input for sequencing was PBMCs, taken before or after stereotactic body radiation therapy (not recorded which). The CDR3 sequence: CASSLPTRKYNQPQHF. The CDR3 bases are TGTGCCAGCAGTTTACCTACTCGGAAATACAATCAGCCCCAGCATTTT.